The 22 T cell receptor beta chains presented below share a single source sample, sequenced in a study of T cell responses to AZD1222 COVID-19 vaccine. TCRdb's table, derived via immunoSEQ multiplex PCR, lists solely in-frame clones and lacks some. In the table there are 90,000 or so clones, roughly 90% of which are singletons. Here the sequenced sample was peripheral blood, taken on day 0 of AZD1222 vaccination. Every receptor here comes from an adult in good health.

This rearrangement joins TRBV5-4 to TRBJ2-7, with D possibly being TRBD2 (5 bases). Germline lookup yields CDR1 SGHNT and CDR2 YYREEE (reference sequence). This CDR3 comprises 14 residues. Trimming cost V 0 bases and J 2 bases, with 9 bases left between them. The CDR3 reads CASSLGLPAYEQYF. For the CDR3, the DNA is TGTGCCAGCAGCTTGGGACTACCCGCCTACGAGCAGTACTTC.

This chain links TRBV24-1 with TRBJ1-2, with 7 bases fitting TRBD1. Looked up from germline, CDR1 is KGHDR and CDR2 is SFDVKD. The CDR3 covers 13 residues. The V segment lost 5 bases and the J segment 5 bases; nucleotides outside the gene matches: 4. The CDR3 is CATSGAGGYGYTF. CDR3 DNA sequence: TGTGCCACCAGTGGGGCAGGGGGATATGGCTACACCTTC.

The CDR3 protein is CASSQDWGRNEQFF. The CDR3 DNA sequence: TGCGCCAGCAGCCAAGATTGGGGTCGGAATGAGCAGTTCTTC. The V gene is TRBV4-3, the J gene TRBJ2-1; no clear D gene. This CDR3 has 14 residues. Germline CDR1 reads LGHNA; CDR2 reads YSLEER. The ends were cut back, 0 bases at V and 7 bases at J, with 10 bases in the middle.

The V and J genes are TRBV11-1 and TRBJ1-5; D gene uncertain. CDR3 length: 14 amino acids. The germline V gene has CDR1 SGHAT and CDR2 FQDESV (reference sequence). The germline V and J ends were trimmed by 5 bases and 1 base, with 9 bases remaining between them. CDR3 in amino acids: CASSPGGSNQPQHF. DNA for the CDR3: TGTGCCAGCAGCCCCGGCGGCAGCAATCAGCCCCAGCATTTT.

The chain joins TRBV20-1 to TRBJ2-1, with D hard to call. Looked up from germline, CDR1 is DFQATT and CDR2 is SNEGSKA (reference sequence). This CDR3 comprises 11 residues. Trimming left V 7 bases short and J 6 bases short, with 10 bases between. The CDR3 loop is CSGTGLNEQFF. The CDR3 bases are TGCAGTGGCACGGGTCTCAATGAGCAGTTCTTC.

DNA of the CDR3: TGTGCCACCAGTGACCCGACAGAATACAATGAGCAGTTCTTC. It yields the protein CATSDPTEYNEQFF. The V gene is TRBV24-1, the J gene TRBJ2-1; D is possibly TRBD1 (5 bases). The CDR3 spans 14 residues. Trimming cost V 4 bases and J 4 bases, with 10 bases left between them. Germline lookup yields CDR1 KGHDR and CDR2 SFDVKD.

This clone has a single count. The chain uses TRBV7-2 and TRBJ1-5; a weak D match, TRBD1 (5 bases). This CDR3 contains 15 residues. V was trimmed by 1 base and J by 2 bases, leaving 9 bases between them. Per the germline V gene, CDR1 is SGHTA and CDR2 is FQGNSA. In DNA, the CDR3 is TGTGCCAGCAGCTTAGTGGCGGGGGGCAATCAGCCCCAGCATTTT. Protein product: CASSLVAGGNQPQHF.

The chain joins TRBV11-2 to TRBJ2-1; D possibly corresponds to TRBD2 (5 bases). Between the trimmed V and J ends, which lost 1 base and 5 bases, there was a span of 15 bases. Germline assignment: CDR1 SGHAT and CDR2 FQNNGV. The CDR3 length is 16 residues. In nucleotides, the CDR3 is TGTGCCAGCAGCTTAGTACGTCGAGCGGTCAACAATGAGCAGTTCTTC. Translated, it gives CASSLVRRAVNNEQFF.

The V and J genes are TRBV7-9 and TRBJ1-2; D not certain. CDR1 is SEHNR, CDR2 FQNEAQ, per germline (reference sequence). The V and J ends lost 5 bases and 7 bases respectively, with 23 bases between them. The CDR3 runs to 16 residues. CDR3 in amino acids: CASSPTRLGGLGGYTF. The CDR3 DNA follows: TGTGCCAGCAGCCCGACAAGGTTGGGTGGGTTAGGTGGCTACACCTTC.

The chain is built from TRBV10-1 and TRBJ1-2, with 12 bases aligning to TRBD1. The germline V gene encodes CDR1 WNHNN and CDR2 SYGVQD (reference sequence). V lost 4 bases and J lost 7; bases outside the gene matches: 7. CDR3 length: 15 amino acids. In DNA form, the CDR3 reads TGCGCCAGCAGTGGGCCGGGACAGGGGGCGATTGGCTACACCTTC. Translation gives CASSGPGQGAIGYTF.

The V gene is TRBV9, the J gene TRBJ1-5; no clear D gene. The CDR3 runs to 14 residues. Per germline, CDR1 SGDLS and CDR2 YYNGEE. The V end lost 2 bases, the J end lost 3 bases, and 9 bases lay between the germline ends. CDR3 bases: TGTGCCAGCAGCGTCGACGGCCACAATCAGCCCCAGCATTTT. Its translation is CASSVDGHNQPQHF. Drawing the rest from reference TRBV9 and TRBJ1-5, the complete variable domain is DSGVTQTPKHLITATGQRVTLRCSPRSGDLSVYWYQQSLDQGLQFLIQYYNGEERAKGNILERFSAQQFPDLHSELNLSSLELGDSALYFCASSVDGHNQPQHFGDGTRLSIL.

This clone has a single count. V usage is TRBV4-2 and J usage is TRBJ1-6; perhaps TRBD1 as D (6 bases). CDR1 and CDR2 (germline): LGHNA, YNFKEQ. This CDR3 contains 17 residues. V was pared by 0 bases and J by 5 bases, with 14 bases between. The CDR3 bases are TGTGCCAGCAGCCAAGATAATGTCAGGACAGATAATTCACCCCTCCACTTT. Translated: CASSQDNVRTDNSPLHF.

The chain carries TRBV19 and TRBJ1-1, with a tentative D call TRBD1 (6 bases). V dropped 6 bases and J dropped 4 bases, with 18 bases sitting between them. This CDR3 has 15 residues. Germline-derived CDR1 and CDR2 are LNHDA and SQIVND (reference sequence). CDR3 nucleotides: TGTGCCAGTAGACCCGGGGGGGGCCGGGGCACTGAAGCTTTCTTT. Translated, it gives CASRPGGGRGTEAFF.

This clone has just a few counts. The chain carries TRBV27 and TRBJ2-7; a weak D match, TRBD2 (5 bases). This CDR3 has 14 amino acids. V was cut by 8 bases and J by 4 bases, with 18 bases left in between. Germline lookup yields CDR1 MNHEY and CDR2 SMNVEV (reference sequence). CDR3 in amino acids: CASCPLAGPYEQYF. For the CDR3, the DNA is TGTGCCAGCTGCCCACTCGCGGGTCCGTACGAGCAGTACTTC.

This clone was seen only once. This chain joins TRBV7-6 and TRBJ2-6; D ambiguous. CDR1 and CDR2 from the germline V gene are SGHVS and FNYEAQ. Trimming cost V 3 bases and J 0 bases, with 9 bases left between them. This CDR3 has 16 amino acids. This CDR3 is CASSFEVNSGANVLTF. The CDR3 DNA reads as TGTGCCAGCAGCTTTGAGGTGAACTCTGGGGCCAACGTCCTGACTTTC.

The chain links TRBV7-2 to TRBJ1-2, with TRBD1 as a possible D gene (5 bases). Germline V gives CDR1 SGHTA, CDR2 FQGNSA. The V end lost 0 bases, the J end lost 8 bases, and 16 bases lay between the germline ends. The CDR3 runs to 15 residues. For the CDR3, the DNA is TGTGCCAGCAGCTTAGCGGCTGGGCAGGGCCTCGGCTACACCTTC. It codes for CASSLAAGQGLGYTF.

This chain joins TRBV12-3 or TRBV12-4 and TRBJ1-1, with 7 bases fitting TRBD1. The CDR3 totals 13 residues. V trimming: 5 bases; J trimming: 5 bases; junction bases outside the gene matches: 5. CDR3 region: CASSVQGRTEAFF. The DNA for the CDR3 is TGTGCCAGCAGTGTACAGGGGAGGACTGAAGCTTTCTTT.

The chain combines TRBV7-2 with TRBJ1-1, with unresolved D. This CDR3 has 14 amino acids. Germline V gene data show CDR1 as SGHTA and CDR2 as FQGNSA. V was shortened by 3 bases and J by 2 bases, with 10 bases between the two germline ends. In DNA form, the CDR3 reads TGTGCCAGCAGCTTTTCGCGGGCTAACACTGAAGCTTTCTTT. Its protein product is CASSFSRANTEAFF.

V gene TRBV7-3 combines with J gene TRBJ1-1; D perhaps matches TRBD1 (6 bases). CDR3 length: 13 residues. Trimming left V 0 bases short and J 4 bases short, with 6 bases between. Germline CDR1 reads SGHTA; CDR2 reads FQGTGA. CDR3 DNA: TGTGCCAGCAGCTTAACAGGGGGCACTGAAGCTTTCTTT. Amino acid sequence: CASSLTGGTEAFF.

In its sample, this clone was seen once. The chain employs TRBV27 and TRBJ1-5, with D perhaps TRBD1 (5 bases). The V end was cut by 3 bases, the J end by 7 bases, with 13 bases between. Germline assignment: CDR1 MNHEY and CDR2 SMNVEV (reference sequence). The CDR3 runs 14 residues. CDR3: CASSLWSGRQPQHF. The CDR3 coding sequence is TGTGCCAGCAGTTTGTGGTCAGGGCGGCAGCCCCAGCATTTT.

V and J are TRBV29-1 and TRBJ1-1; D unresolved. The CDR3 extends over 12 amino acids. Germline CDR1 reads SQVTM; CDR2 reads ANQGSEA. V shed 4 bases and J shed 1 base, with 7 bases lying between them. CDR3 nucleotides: TGCAGCGTTGGTGCCGGGAACACTGAAGCTTTCTTT. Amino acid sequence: CSVGAGNTEAFF.

CDR3 nucleotides: TGTGCCAGCAGCTCCGGGGGTCAGGGGAGTTCACCCCTCCACTTT. It codes for CASSSGGQGSSPLHF. The chain joins TRBV9 to TRBJ1-6, with D possibly TRBD1 on 6 matching bases. V lost 4 bases, J lost 9 bases, and 17 bases lay in between. Germline CDR1 is SGDLS and CDR2 is YYNGEE. The CDR3 is 15 residues long.